This TCR beta chain was captured in a study of glioma-infiltrating T cells after dendritic cell vaccination. CDR1 is SGHNT, CDR2 YYREEE, per germline (reference sequence). The V and J ends lost 0 bases and 5 bases respectively, with 8 bases between them. The CDR3 is made up of 14 amino acids. Input was around 2 ug genomic DNA, or all available if less. Primers: 60 V beta forward and 13 J beta reverse. The data were produced by immunoSEQ multiplex PCR, yet TCRdb's version contains in-frame clones alone and is incomplete. This sample has more than 85,000 clones, with around 87% found just once. The sample's time point: after dendritic cell vaccination, including at tumor progression/relapse.

The sample in question was blood, obtained after dendritic cell vaccination. The TCR originated in a human donor with glioblastoma. V gene TRBV5-4 combines with J gene TRBJ2-2, with TRBD1 as a possible D gene (5 bases). The CDR3 DNA is TGTGCCAGCAGCTTGGGACAGACTACCGGGGAGCTGTTTTTT. It yields the protein CASSLGQTTGELFF.